Below are 21 T cell receptor beta chains sequenced from a single sample in a study of prognosis after radiotherapy for stage I lung cancer. Two-round multiplex PCR, the amplification method, yielded TCR beta CDR3 from genomic DNA. Initially, in first-round PCR, primers specific to each TRBV and TRBJ gene were used. TCRdb re-called the multiplex PCR reads through MiXCR, storing one row per CDR3 protein. Altogether around 27,000 distinct CDR3 sequences are present, 30% to 40% being singletons, with the ten largest covering around 10%. The input for sequencing was PBMCs, taken before or after stereotactic body radiation therapy (not recorded which). These receptors originate from a donor over 45 with non-small cell lung cancer.

This clonotype was seen many times. The J gene is TRBJ2-2, the V gene TRBV28, with D perhaps TRBD1 (5 bases). V was pared by 7 bases and J by 0 bases, with 6 bases between. This CDR3 is 13 amino acids long. Per the germline V gene, CDR1 is MDHEN and CDR2 is SYDVKM. The CDR3 reads CASTGTNTGELFF. The CDR3 DNA reads TGTGCCAGCACAGGGACGAACACCGGGGAGCTGTTTTTT.

This clonotype was observed at least ten times. The genes are TRBV29-1 and TRBJ2-1; either TRBD1 or TRBD2 may fit D (5 bases each). From germline, CDR1 is SQVTM and CDR2 ANQGSEA. The V end was cut by 4 bases, the J end by 7 bases, with 14 bases between. The CDR3 contains 13 residues. DNA for the CDR3: TGCAGCGTTGTTTGGGGGACGTTAAATGAGCAGTTCTTC. Protein: CSVVWGTLNEQFF.

This clonotype was recorded at least ten times. V and J are TRBV28 and TRBJ1-5; D remains unclear. Germline CDR1 reads MDHEN; CDR2 reads SYDVKM. V was clipped by 3 bases and J by 3 bases, with 9 bases between them. CDR3 length: 14 amino acids. In nucleotides, the CDR3 is TGTGCCAGCAGTTTGGGCGCAGACAATCAGCCCCAGCATTTT. Translation gives CASSLGADNQPQHF.

This clonotype showed up many times. The V call is TRBV6-5, the J call TRBJ1-2; no clear D. Germline CDR1 is MNHEY and CDR2 is SVGAGI. Between the trimmed V and J ends, which lost 0 bases and 3 bases, there was a span of 8 bases. This CDR3 contains 14 residues. As DNA, the CDR3 is TGTGCCAGCAGTTACTCAGGACGGGACTATGGCTACACCTTC. The encoded protein is CASSYSGRDYGYTF.

The J gene is TRBJ2-1, the V gene TRBV5-1, with D possibly TRBD2 on 6 matching bases. Per germline, CDR1 SGHRS and CDR2 YFSETQ. The CDR3 totals 16 residues. Trimming removed 0 bases from V and 7 bases from J, with 17 bases in between. CDR3 protein: CASSLGLSFSGNEQFF. CDR3 nucleotide sequence: TGCGCCAGCAGCTTGGGACTTTCCTTTAGCGGAAATGAGCAGTTCTTC. The whole variable domain, remainder taken from reference TRBV5-1 and TRBJ2-1, is KAGVTQTPRYLIKTRGQQVTLSCSPISGHRSVSWYQQTPGQGLQFLFEYFSETQRNKGNFPGRFSGRQFSNSRSEMNVSTLELGDSALYLCASSLGLSFSGNEQFFGPGTRLTVL.

At least ten counts were recorded for this clonotype. The chain recombines TRBV11-1 with TRBJ2-5; D not certain. Trimming took 1 base from V and 1 from J, leaving 10 bases between them. Germline values: CDR1 SGHAT, CDR2 FQDESV (reference sequence). The CDR3 consists of 15 residues. The CDR3 reads CASSLVAASQETQYF. CDR3 nucleotide sequence: TGTGCCAGCAGCTTAGTCGCAGCGTCCCAAGAGACCCAGTACTTC.

This clonotype was seen ten or more times. The chain couples TRBV7-2 to TRBJ1-5; 10 bases fit TRBD1. V shed 4 bases, J shed 6 bases, and the junction held 6 bases outside the gene matches. This CDR3 has 15 residues. CDR1 is SGHTA and CDR2 is FQGNSA in the germline V gene. CDR3 DNA sequence: TGTGCCAGCAGCTCGGGACAGGGGAGCGCTCAGCCCCAGCATTTT. Protein sequence: CASSSGQGSAQPQHF. Full variable domain (rest looked up from reference TRBV7-2 and TRBJ1-5): GAGVSQSPSNKVTEKGKDVELRCDPISGHTALYWYRQSLGQGLEFLIYFQGNSAPDKSGLPSDRFSAERTGGSVSTLTIQRTQQEDSAVYLCASSSGQGSAQPQHFGDGTRLSIL.

This clonotype occurred many times. The chain's CDR3 is CASSLDTSGIRELFF. The CDR3 nucleotides read TGTGCCAGCAGCTTAGATACTAGCGGGATCAGGGAGCTGTTTTTT. The chain links TRBV7-2 to TRBJ2-2; 10 nucleotides align to TRBD2. V was pared by 1 base and J by 9 bases, with 5 bases of the junction left unmatched. The CDR3 has 15 residues. The V gene's germline CDR1 is SGHTA and CDR2 FQGNSA. Full variable domain (missing parts from reference TRBV7-2 and TRBJ2-2): GAGVSQSPSNKVTEKGKDVELRCDPISGHTALYWYRQSLGQGLEFLIYFQGNSAPDKSGLPSDRFSAERTGGSVSTLTIQRTQQEDSAVYLCASSLDTSGIRELFFGEGSRLTVL.

This clonotype was counted at least ten times. This rearrangement joins TRBV12-3 or TRBV12-4 to TRBJ2-7; the D is unclear. The CDR3 runs 12 residues. V was pared by 2 bases and J by 1 base, with 3 bases between. The CDR3 sequence is CASSLQSYEQYF. In DNA form, the CDR3 reads TGTGCCAGCAGTTTACAATCCTACGAGCAGTACTTC.

A note on this clonotype: This may be a read error, as it is one base from a much larger clone. The rearrangement joins TRBV6-6 to TRBJ1-5; D ambiguous. Trimming left V 0 bases short and J 6 bases short, with 6 bases between. Germline V gene data show CDR1 as MNHNY and CDR2 as SVGAGI (reference sequence). The CDR3 runs 13 residues. The DNA of the CDR3 is TGTGCCAGCAGTTACTCGGGCAGTCAGCCCCAGCATTTT. Translated, it gives CASSYSGSQPQHF.

The chain combines TRBV5-6 with TRBJ2-3; D gene uncertain. Germline loops: CDR1 SGHDT, CDR2 YYEEEE. V was shortened by 0 bases and J by 1 base, with 3 bases between the two germline ends. The CDR3 is made up of 13 amino acids. CDR3 residues: CASSLVGTDTQYF. The CDR3 DNA reads TGTGCCAGCAGCTTGGTGGGCACAGATACGCAGTATTTT.

This clonotype was counted at least ten times. The chain employs TRBV11-2 and TRBJ2-5; the D is unclear. Trimming took off 7 bases at V and 4 bases at J, with 19 bases between the two ends. Germline CDR1 SGHAT, CDR2 FQNNGV. This CDR3 spans 15 amino acids. DNA for the CDR3: TGTGCCAGCACCCAGGCCCCCAGCCCTGGAGAGACCCAGTACTTC. It yields the protein CASTQAPSPGETQYF.

The chain combines TRBV3-1 with TRBJ2-7; 9 bases agree with TRBD1. Germline CDR1 and CDR2: LGHDT and YNNKEL (reference sequence). V gave up 2 bases and J gave up 3 bases; unmatched junction bases: 5. The CDR3 covers 15 residues. CDR3 loop: CASSQSGQGFYEQYF. The CDR3 DNA is TGTGCCAGCAGCCAATCGGGACAGGGTTTCTACGAGCAGTACTTC.

About this clonotype itself: The likely explanation is a read error, given a far larger clone one base away. The chain combines TRBV6-8 with TRBJ1-6; TRBD1 matches 8 bases. The germline V gene has CDR1 MNHGY and CDR2 SAAAGT. The CDR3 consists of 16 residues. J was trimmed by 9 bases and V by 3 bases; bases with no gene match: 10. The CDR3 region is CASSYSDRGRCSPLHF. The CDR3 DNA reads TGTGCCAGCAGTTATTCTGACAGGGGACGATGTTCACCCCTCCACTTT.

This clonotype was counted many times. The chain combines TRBV5-1 with TRBJ1-1; tentatively, D is TRBD1 (6 bases). This CDR3 is 14 amino acids long. Germline loops: CDR1 SGHRS, CDR2 YFSETQ. Trimming cost V 7 bases and J 0 bases, with 13 bases left between them. CDR3 protein: CASRQAPMNTEAFF. The DNA of the CDR3 is TGCGCCAGCCGACAGGCACCCATGAACACTGAAGCTTTCTTT.

Ten or more counts support this clonotype. The genes are TRBV14 and TRBJ1-2; D remains ambiguous. Trimming stripped 0 bases from V and 2 bases from J, with 7 bases between. Germline V gene sequence: CDR1 SGHDN, CDR2 FVKESK. CDR3 size: 14 residues. CDR3 sequence (DNA): TGTGCCAGCAGCCAAGAACAGAGCAACTATGGCTACACCTTC. Protein: CASSQEQSNYGYTF.

This clonotype qualifies as medium-sized (0.01 to 0.1%). The chain links TRBV2 to TRBJ2-5, with 10 bases lining up with TRBD1. Per the germline V gene, CDR1 is SNHLY and CDR2 is FYNNEI. This CDR3 contains 15 residues. J gave up 5 bases and V 6 bases, and 9 bases lay outside the gene matches. The CDR3 DNA follows: TGTGCCAGCAGGATCAGACAGGGGGCCCGGGAGACCCAGTACTTC. It encodes CASRIRQGARETQYF.

Concerning this clonotype: A far larger clone is a single base away, which makes a read error likely. V and J are TRBV6-4 and TRBJ2-3, with 7 bases matching TRBD2. The CDR3 extends over 15 amino acids. Germline loops: CDR1 MRHNA, CDR2 SNTAGT. The CDR3 loop reads CASSEMGGSTDMQYF. CDR3 nucleotides: TGTGCCAGCAGTGAAATGGGGGGGTCCACAGATATGCAGTATTTT.

By sample fraction, this clonotype is medium-sized. The genes are TRBV6-1 and TRBJ2-7, with TRBD1 matching 7 bases. Germline CDR1 is MNHNS and CDR2 is SASEGT. Losses at the gene ends were 3 bases for V and 7 bases for J; bases not matched to a gene: 15. The CDR3 sequence is 16 residues long. CDR3 amino acids: CASSERQGRDLGEQYF. Written as DNA, the CDR3 is TGTGCCAGCAGTGAGAGACAGGGTCGGGACCTAGGGGAGCAGTACTTC.

This clonotype was seen repeatedly, ten times or more. The chain joins TRBV28 to TRBJ1-6; D uncertain. Per the germline V gene, CDR1 is MDHEN and CDR2 is SYDVKM. With 2 bases removed from V and 8 bases from J, the gap between germline ends came to 4 bases. This CDR3 has 12 residues. The DNA of the CDR3 is TGTGCCAGCAGTTTAAACGATTCACCCCTCCACTTT. Its protein is CASSLNDSPLHF.

There are many counts of this clonotype. The chain uses TRBV15 and TRBJ1-1; possibly TRBD1 for D (5 bases). The CDR3 has 15 residues. Deletions cut 3 bases from V and 1 base from J, with 12 bases between. CDR1 LNHNV and CDR2 YYDKDF come from the germline V gene (reference sequence). Here the CDR3 DNA reads TGTGCCACCAGCAGCGGTTTCGGGGGGAACACTGAAGCTTTCTTT. Translated, it gives CATSSGFGGNTEAFF.